The clone carrying this TCR beta chain has a single count. The antigen is undetermined. The data belong to a study of cytomegalovirus exposure and HLA in healthy donors. Study-wide results and limits: Most subjects' HLA-A and HLA-B alleles were reportedly predicted from TCR beta sequences. Three CMV-associated chains were confirmed in vitro to be specific for CMV antigens.

60 Vbeta and 13 Jbeta primers were used in PCR. Libraries were prepared by immunoSEQ multiplex PCR; TCRdb keeps only in-frame clonotypes and omits some of them. The table has around 160,000 clones, around two thirds seen once; the top ten hold approximately 1.3%. Germline V gives CDR1 SEHNR, CDR2 FQNEAQ (reference sequence). The CDR3 runs 16 residues. Trimming cost V 0 bases and J 0 bases; bases outside gene matches: 0. The genes are TRBV7-9 and TRBJ2-1; 9 positions match TRBD2. Material for sequencing was PBMCs. The receptor comes from a man between 50 and 59 years old in good health and CMV-seronegative. CDR3 in amino acids: CASSLASGGSYNEQFF. In nucleotides, the CDR3 is TGTGCCAGCAGCTTAGCTAGCGGGGGCTCCTACAATGAGCAGTTCTTC.